A single sample gave rise to the 21 T cell receptor beta chains below, sequenced in a study of STAT3 mutations in large granular lymphocyte leukemia. General observations from the study: In T-cell large granular lymphocyte leukemia, about half of patients showed multiple immunodominant subclonotypes.

No antigen is known for these receptors. Measured with immunoSEQ multiplex PCR; TCRdb has only the in-frame clones, and not every one. The repertoire has roughly 40,000 clones, about 81% of them found once; the top ten carry 0.4% to 0.55%. Sequenced sample: PBMCs. These receptors all come from a human donor with T large granular lymphocyte leukemia. Some clones in this sample may be carry-over from other donors' samples.

The chain employs TRBV19 and TRBJ2-1; 8 nucleotides align to TRBD1. Germline V lookup: CDR1 LNHDA, CDR2 SQIVND (reference sequence). The CDR3 is made up of 13 amino acids. J was trimmed by 7 bases and V by 8 bases; bases with no gene match: 7. The DNA for the CDR3 is TGTGCCAGTTCCAGACAGGGGTATAATGAGCAGTTCTTC. This codes for CASSRQGYNEQFF.

V gene TRBV6-1 combines with J gene TRBJ2-7; 11 bases map to TRBD2. The CDR3 runs to 15 residues. Germline V CDR1 and CDR2: MNHNS, SASEGT. V was clipped by 6 bases and J by 2 bases; unmatched bases: 6. Here the CDR3 DNA reads TGTGCCAGCAGGGCGGGACTAGCGGAAACCTACGAGCAGTACTTC. Amino acid sequence: CASRAGLAETYEQYF.

This clone qualifies as medium-sized. This chain joins TRBV2 and TRBJ1-2; D call uncertain. The V end lost 2 bases, the J end lost 2 bases, and 0 bases lay between the germline ends. This CDR3 spans 11 amino acids. Germline-derived CDR1 and CDR2 are SNHLY and FYNNEI. The CDR3 region is CASSENYGYTF. In nucleotides, the CDR3 is TGTGCCAGCAGTGAAAACTATGGCTACACCTTC.

J is TRBJ1-2 and V is TRBV5-5, with TRBD1 matching over 11 bases. The CDR3 extends over 16 amino acids. V shed 2 bases and J 6 bases; nucleotides not matched to a gene: 9. Germline V gene data show CDR1 as SGHKS and CDR2 as YYEKEE (reference sequence). This CDR3 reads CASSFGTGGSLDGYTF. CDR3 DNA: TGTGCCAGCAGCTTCGGGACAGGGGGTTCTTTGGATGGCTACACCTTC.

The rearrangement uses TRBV5-1 and TRBJ2-7; the match to TRBD1 covers 8 bases. Unmatched junction bases numbered 7, after V lost 4 bases and J lost 4 bases. There are 14 residues in the CDR3. Germline CDR1 is SGHRS and CDR2 is YFSETQ. CDR3 coding DNA: TGCGCCAGCAGCCCGGACAGGGTGAGGTACGAGCAGTACGTC. This translates into CASSPDRVRYEQYV.

J is TRBJ1-3 and V is TRBV19, with D maybe TRBD1 (5 bases). This CDR3 spans 14 amino acids. The germline CDR1 and CDR2 sequences are LNHDA and SQIVND (reference sequence). The V and J ends lost 10 bases and 0 bases respectively, with 13 bases between them. For the CDR3, the DNA is TGTGCCACTTCTCCAGGGCGCTCTGGAAACACCATATATTTT. It yields the protein CATSPGRSGNTIYF.

J is TRBJ1-1 and V is TRBV4-3; the match to TRBD1 covers 7 bases. The CDR3 covers 15 residues. With 0 bases clipped from V and 1 base from J, the junction kept 2 bases outside the gene matches. The germline CDR1 and CDR2 sequences are LGHNA and YSLEER. The CDR3 protein is CASSQEPGGNTEAFF. CDR3 coding DNA: TGCGCCAGCAGCCAAGAACCAGGGGGGAACACTGAAGCTTTCTTT.

V gene TRBV18 combines with J gene TRBJ2-7; D gene unclear. This CDR3 comprises 14 residues. Trimming took 3 bases from V and 5 from J, leaving 14 bases between them. Per the germline V gene, CDR1 is KGHSH and CDR2 is LQKENI. CDR3 sequence reads: CASSPPTLAHEQYF. The CDR3 coding sequence is TGTGCCAGCTCACCCCCGACCCTCGCCCACGAGCAGTACTTC.

The CDR3 coding sequence is TGTGCCTGGAGTGGGGGACAGGGGAGCTCACCCCTCCACTTT. The encoded protein is CAWSGGQGSSPLHF. This chain joins TRBV30 and TRBJ1-6, with TRBD1 matching 10 bases. Germline V gene data show CDR1 as GTSNPN and CDR2 as SVGIG (reference sequence). This CDR3 spans 14 amino acids. Germline trimming cut 1 base from V and 10 bases from J; bases unmatched to any gene: 4.

The V call is TRBV29-1, the J call TRBJ1-1; no clear D. The CDR3 is made up of 13 amino acids. Germline V CDR1 and CDR2: SQVTM, ANQGSEA. V lost 1 base and J 5 bases, leaving 11 bases between the germline ends. CDR3 DNA sequence: TGCAGCGTTGAAGTGTCCGGTGGGACTGAAGCTTTCTTT. Its protein is CSVEVSGGTEAFF.

This sequence joins TRBV5-1 and TRBJ2-6; 8 positions agree with TRBD1. Germline V gives CDR1 SGHRS, CDR2 YFSETQ. CDR3 size: 16 residues. The V and J ends lost 4 bases and 0 bases, in that order; junction bases with no gene match: 3. The DNA of the CDR3 is TGCGCCAGCAGCGGGACAGGTATCTCTGGGGCCAACGTCCTGACTTTC. Protein sequence: CASSGTGISGANVLTF.

The chain has TRBV7-9 and TRBJ1-5; D remains ambiguous. Germline V CDR1 and CDR2: SEHNR, FQNEAQ (reference sequence). The CDR3 is made up of 15 amino acids. Trimming took 3 bases from V and 11 from J, leaving 20 bases between them. CDR3 sequence reads: CASSFGDRPQLAQHF. The CDR3 bases are TGTGCCAGCAGCTTCGGCGACCGCCCGCAATTAGCCCAGCATTTT. The full variable domain, its missing parts supplied by reference TRBV7-9 and TRBJ1-5, is DTGVSQNPRHKITKRGQNVTFRCDPISEHNRLYWYRQTLGQGPEFLTYFQNEAQLEKSRLLSDRFSAERPKGSFSTLEIQRTEQGDSAMYLCASSFGDRPQLAQHFGDGTRLSIL.

The V and J genes are TRBV6-5 and TRBJ1-6; the D gene is possibly TRBD1 (6 bases). The CDR3 consists of 12 residues. V was trimmed by 9 bases and J by 8 bases, leaving 11 bases between them. CDR1 is MNHEY, CDR2 SVGAGI, per germline. The DNA of the CDR3 is TGTGCCAGTGCCCCAGGGGATTCACCCCTCCACTTT. It translates to CASAPGDSPLHF.

V and J are TRBV28 and TRBJ1-4; tentative D call: TRBD1 (5 bases). Germline V lookup: CDR1 MDHEN, CDR2 SYDVKM. The CDR3 totals 14 residues. Deletions cut 4 bases from V and 5 bases from J, with 11 bases between. CDR3 bases: TGTGCCAGCAGTTCTGTCGACAGCAATGAAAAACTGTTTTTT. The encoded protein is CASSSVDSNEKLFF.

The gene calls are TRBV5-5 and TRBJ1-6; D remains ambiguous. Germline V gives CDR1 SGHKS, CDR2 YYEKEE (reference sequence). The CDR3 consists of 15 residues. Deletions cut 0 bases from V and 9 bases from J, with 13 bases between. The CDR3 here is CASSLGPGRSSPLHF. For the CDR3, the DNA is TGTGCCAGCAGCTTGGGTCCGGGAAGGAGTTCACCCCTCCACTTT.

This clone has a single count. This chain uses TRBV23-1 with TRBJ2-7; TRBD1 matches 10 bases. TRBV23-1 carries the ORF label, with uncertain function. The CDR3 loop spans 18 amino acids. Trimming removed 2 bases from V and 3 bases from J; junction bases left unmatched: 13. The CDR3 reads CASSQPGDGQGVLYEQYV. CDR3 sequence (DNA): TGCGCCAGCAGTCAACCAGGGGACGGACAGGGGGTTCTCTACGAGCAGTACGTC.

This rearrangement joins TRBV19 to TRBJ1-1; unclear D gene. Germline V CDR1 and CDR2: LNHDA, SQIVND (reference sequence). The CDR3 is 13 residues long. V was shortened by 3 bases and J by 11 bases, with 16 bases between the two germline ends. CDR3 DNA: TGTGCCAGTAGTATCTACGGGCCAGGAGAGGCTTTCTTT. This encodes CASSIYGPGEAFF.

The chain employs TRBV19 and TRBJ1-5; no reliable D call. Trimming stripped 4 bases from V and 5 bases from J, with 18 bases between. The CDR3 extends over 16 amino acids. Per the germline V gene, CDR1 is LNHDA and CDR2 is SQIVND (reference sequence). The CDR3 nucleotides are TGTGCCAGTAGTACTCGGGCCTCAAATTCGCATCAGCCCCAGCATTTT. Translated: CASSTRASNSHQPQHF.

This rearrangement joins TRBV5-1 to TRBJ1-1, with D unclear. Germline V gene data show CDR1 as SGHRS and CDR2 as YFSETQ. The CDR3 loop spans 13 amino acids. Between the trimmed V and J ends, which lost 6 bases and 2 bases, there was a span of 11 bases. CDR3 amino acids: CASKGPPNTEAFF. The CDR3 DNA is TGCGCCAGCAAAGGGCCCCCAAACACTGAAGCTTTCTTT.

The chain recombines TRBV7-2 with TRBJ2-7, with D unresolved. V lost 1 base and J lost 2, with 6 bases in between. The CDR3 totals 13 residues. Per the germline V gene, CDR1 is SGHTA and CDR2 is FQGNSA. CDR3 sequence (DNA): TGTGCCAGCAGCTTAGTCAGAACCTACGAGCAGTACTTC. Its protein product is CASSLVRTYEQYF.

This chain uses TRBV6-5 with TRBJ2-3; no definite D call. The CDR3 consists of 11 residues. Germline CDR1 reads MNHEY; CDR2 reads SVGAGI. V shed 2 bases and J shed 5 bases, with 2 bases lying between them. Here the CDR3 reads CASSYKDTQYF. CDR3 bases: TGTGCCAGCAGTTACAAAGATACGCAGTATTTT.